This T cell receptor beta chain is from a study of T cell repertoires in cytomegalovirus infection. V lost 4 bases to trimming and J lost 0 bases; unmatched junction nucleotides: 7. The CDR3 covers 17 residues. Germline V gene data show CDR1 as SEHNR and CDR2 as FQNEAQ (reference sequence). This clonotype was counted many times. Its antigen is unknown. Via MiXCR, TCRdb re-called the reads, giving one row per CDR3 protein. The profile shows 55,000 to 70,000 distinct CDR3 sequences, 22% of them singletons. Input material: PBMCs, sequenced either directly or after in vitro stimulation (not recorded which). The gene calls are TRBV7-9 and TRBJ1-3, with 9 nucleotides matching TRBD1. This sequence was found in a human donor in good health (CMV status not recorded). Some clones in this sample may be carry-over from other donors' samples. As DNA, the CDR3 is TGTGCCAGCAGCTCACTACAGGGGGCCCACTCTGGAAACACCATATATTTT. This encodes CASSSLQGAHSGNTIYF.